Each of the 25 T cell receptor beta chains below was sequenced from the same sample in a study of PD-1 blockade in classical Hodgkin lymphoma. With no exception, relapse followed autologous stem cell transplantation in all patients, and brentuximab vedotin exposure varied. The table came from immunoSEQ multiplex PCR; TCRdb's copy has only in-frame clones and leaves some out. The top ten clones hold about 7.4% of a sample with some 41,000 clones, around 88% of them seen once. Sequencing was performed on peripheral blood mononuclear cells (PBMCs), taken before the second cycle of nivolumab. The receptors shown here come from a human donor with classical Hodgkin lymphoma.

The chain recombines TRBV6-6 with TRBJ2-1; D gene uncertain. V was trimmed by 0 bases and J by 9 bases, leaving 15 bases between them. Germline lookup yields CDR1 MNHNY and CDR2 SVGAGI (reference sequence). The CDR3 consists of 15 residues. The chain's CDR3 is CASSYSNSRPSEQFF. The CDR3 DNA reads as TGTGCCAGCAGTTACTCGAACTCCCGGCCCAGTGAGCAGTTCTTC.

The chain carries TRBV27 and TRBJ2-7, with 10 bases fitting TRBD2. With 6 bases clipped from V and 6 bases from J, the junction kept 8 bases outside the gene matches. This CDR3 contains 14 residues. Germline V lookup: CDR1 MNHEY, CDR2 SMNVEV (reference sequence). The CDR3 region is CASRGLAGDPEQYF. Written as DNA, the CDR3 is TGTGCCAGCAGGGGGCTAGCGGGAGATCCCGAGCAGTACTTC.

The chain uses TRBV18 and TRBJ2-2; D not certain. The germline V gene encodes CDR1 KGHSH and CDR2 LQKENI. CDR3 size: 21 residues. Trimming removed 6 bases at V and 0 bases at J, with 29 bases between. CDR3 protein: CASSRRHLRTTPTSNTGELFF. CDR3 bases: TGTGCCAGCTCGCGGCGTCATCTTCGGACGACTCCGACATCGAACACCGGGGAGCTGTTTTTT.

The J gene is TRBJ2-1, the V gene TRBV6-5; 8 bases map to TRBD2. The CDR3 is 14 amino acids. Germline loops: CDR1 MNHEY, CDR2 SVGAGI. Trimming at V came to 6 bases and at J to 4 bases, leaving 5 bases not matched to a gene. The CDR3 here is CASRGTRKYNEQFF. The CDR3 coding sequence is TGTGCCAGCAGGGGGACTAGGAAGTACAATGAGCAGTTCTTC.

The V and J genes are TRBV27 and TRBJ1-3; D ambiguous. V lost 3 bases and J lost 4, with 7 bases in between. Germline CDR1 reads MNHEY; CDR2 reads SMNVEV (reference sequence). The CDR3 contains 13 residues. The CDR3 sequence: CASSFRQGNTIYF. As DNA, the CDR3 is TGTGCCAGCAGTTTTAGGCAGGGAAACACCATATATTTT.

The table lists this clone with a count of one. The chain recombines TRBV11-3 with TRBJ1-6; 7 bases fit TRBD1. Per germline, CDR1 SGHNT and CDR2 YENEEA. CDR3 length equals 16 residues. V was pared by 0 bases and J by 5 bases, with 4 bases of the junction left unmatched. The CDR3, as DNA: TGTGCCAGCAGCTTAGATTGGGACAGCCATAATTCACCCCTCCACTTT. This codes for CASSLDWDSHNSPLHF.

The CDR3 nucleotides are TGTGCCAGCAGTTACCATCTAATTCTACAGGGGCCTATAGCTTTCTTT. It specifies CASSYHLILQGPIAFF. V gene TRBV6-5 combines with J gene TRBJ1-1; 7 bases fit TRBD1. This CDR3 is 16 amino acids long. V was pared by 2 bases and J by 10 bases, with 16 bases of the junction left unmatched. Per germline, CDR1 MNHEY and CDR2 SVGAGI.

This clone was seen a few times. The chain is built from TRBV5-1 and TRBJ2-1; TRBD1 aligns across 8 bases. Germline trimming cut 4 bases from V and 8 bases from J; bases unmatched to any gene: 5. The length of the CDR3 is 13 residues. Germline V lookup: CDR1 SGHRS, CDR2 YFSETQ. The CDR3 DNA follows: TGCGCCAGCAGCCTCGGACAGGGCGATGAGCAGTTCTTC. Protein: CASSLGQGDEQFF.

V usage is TRBV4-1 and J usage is TRBJ1-1; 7 nucleotides match TRBD1. This CDR3 spans 16 amino acids. Per germline, CDR1 MGHRA and CDR2 YSYEKL. V trimming: 1 base; J trimming: 0 bases; junction bases outside the gene matches: 5. The CDR3 spells CASSQAQGSMNTEAFF. The CDR3 DNA reads as TGCGCCAGCAGCCAAGCACAGGGGAGCATGAACACTGAAGCTTTCTTT.

The rearrangement uses TRBV5-6 and TRBJ2-6; the match to TRBD1 covers 7 bases. CDR1 and CDR2 (germline): SGHDT, YYEEEE. V shed 5 bases, J shed 0 bases, and the junction held 11 bases outside the gene matches. The CDR3 contains 18 residues. Here the CDR3 DNA reads TGTGCCAGCAGTAAGACCGGGACAGTGTCCTCTGGGGCCAACGTCCTGACTTTC. Translating it yields CASSKTGTVSSGANVLTF.

J is TRBJ2-7 and V is TRBV6-6; 7 bases align to TRBD2. Germline CDR1 is MNHNY and CDR2 is SVGAGI (reference sequence). This CDR3 has 12 residues. After removal of 8 bases from V and 4 bases from J, the junction contained 5 bases not matched to a gene. In nucleotides, the CDR3 is TGTGCCAGCGAAAGGGAGGGATACGAGCAGTACTTC. Translated: CASEREGYEQYF.

This chain links TRBV2 with TRBJ2-1; D perhaps matches TRBD2 (6 bases). The CDR3 runs 11 residues. Germline CDR1 is SNHLY and CDR2 is FYNNEI. Between the trimmed V and J ends, which lost 4 bases and 12 bases, there was a span of 10 bases. CDR3 sequence reads: CASSVRDSQFF. CDR3 nucleotide sequence: TGTGCCAGCAGTGTCCGGGACTCGCAGTTCTTC.

This chain joins TRBV5-1 and TRBJ2-7, with D perhaps given as TRBD1 or TRBD2 (6 bases each). Germline CDR1 SGHRS, CDR2 YFSETQ. V dropped 0 bases and J dropped 5 bases, with 12 bases sitting between them. This CDR3 spans 14 amino acids. CDR3 loop: CASSLGGAPNEQYF. DNA of the CDR3: TGCGCCAGCAGCTTGGGGGGGGCCCCAAACGAGCAGTACTTC. Variable domain in full (rest from reference TRBV5-1 and TRBJ2-7): KAGVTQTPRYLIKTRGQQVTLSCSPISGHRSVSWYQQTPGQGLQFLFEYFSETQRNKGNFPGRFSGRQFSNSRSEMNVSTLELGDSALYLCASSLGGAPNEQYFGPGTRLTVT.

The chain combines TRBV2 with TRBJ2-7; a possible D gene is TRBD1 (5 bases). The V gene lost 8 bases and the J gene lost 2 bases, with 10 bases spanning the gap. Germline CDR1 SNHLY, CDR2 FYNNEI. This CDR3 is built from 12 residues. CDR3 residues: CASFQGAYEQYF. Here the CDR3 DNA reads TGTGCCAGCTTCCAGGGTGCCTACGAGCAGTACTTC.

The chain joins TRBV5-1 to TRBJ2-1, with TRBD1 identical over 7 bases. The CDR3 has 14 amino acids. With V trimmed by 3 bases and J by 6 bases, 6 bases remained unmatched. Germline-derived CDR1 and CDR2 are SGHRS and YFSETQ. This chain's CDR3 is CASSSPRQGNEQFF. Here the CDR3 DNA reads TGCGCCAGCAGCTCCCCGAGACAGGGCAATGAGCAGTTCTTC.

The chain links TRBV7-3 to TRBJ1-1; TRBD1 aligns across 8 bases. J gave up 5 bases and V 6 bases, and 14 bases lay outside the gene matches. CDR3 size: 16 residues. Looked up from germline, CDR1 is SGHTA and CDR2 is FQGTGA. The CDR3, as DNA: TGTGCCAGCAGACTTGGTCCCGAGACAGGGGTAACTGAAGCTTTCTTT. Its translation: CASRLGPETGVTEAFF.

V usage is TRBV5-1 and J usage is TRBJ2-1; D perhaps matches TRBD1 (6 bases). CDR1 is SGHRS, CDR2 YFSETQ, per germline. The V and J ends lost 6 bases and 6 bases respectively, with 16 bases between them. The CDR3 consists of 14 residues. The CDR3 is CASTLGAGVNEQFF. CDR3 nucleotide sequence: TGCGCCAGCACCCTTGGTGCAGGGGTCAATGAGCAGTTCTTC.

The genes are TRBV15 and TRBJ2-3; 7 bases line up with TRBD1. The CDR3 consists of 15 residues. Germline lookup yields CDR1 LNHNV and CDR2 YYDKDF (reference sequence). V was clipped by 1 base and J by 1 base; unmatched bases: 2. The CDR3 DNA is TGTGCCACCAGCAGAGCCGGGACAGGCACAGATACGCAGTATTTT. Translating gives CATSRAGTGTDTQYF.

The chain couples TRBV7-9 to TRBJ2-3; no definite D call. The ends were cut back, 0 bases at V and 1 base at J, with 14 bases in the middle. CDR3 size: 17 residues. Germline assignment: CDR1 SEHNR and CDR2 FQNEAQ (reference sequence). The chain's CDR3 is CASSLATWSIRTDTQYF. DNA of the CDR3: TGTGCCAGCAGCTTAGCGACCTGGAGTATCCGCACAGATACGCAGTATTTT. Complete variable domain (other parts from reference TRBV7-9 and TRBJ2-3): DTGVSQNPRHKITKRGQNVTFRCDPISEHNRLYWYRQTLGQGPEFLTYFQNEAQLEKSRLLSDRFSAERPKGSFSTLEIQRTEQGDSAMYLCASSLATWSIRTDTQYFGPGTRLTVL.

The rearrangement joins TRBV6-5 to TRBJ2-7, with TRBD1 matching over 7 bases. This CDR3 has 13 amino acids. Germline loops: CDR1 MNHEY, CDR2 SVGAGI. The V gene end was trimmed by 6 bases and the J gene end by 7 bases; junction bases not matched to a gene: 9. Written as DNA, the CDR3 is TGTGCCAGCAGCCCGACGACAGGGCTTGAGCAGTACTTC. This translates into CASSPTTGLEQYF.

V is TRBV6-1 and J is TRBJ2-1; TRBD2 matches at 12 bases. The germline gives CDR1 MNHNS, CDR2 SASEGT. The CDR3 has 15 residues. V dropped 6 bases and J dropped 4; count of bases not matched to a gene: 4. The CDR3 reads CASSTGTSGYNEQFF. Here the CDR3 DNA reads TGTGCCAGCAGCACCGGGACTAGCGGGTACAATGAGCAGTTCTTC.

V is TRBV2 and J is TRBJ2-1, with D tentatively TRBD1 (6 bases). The CDR3 runs to 15 residues. V dropped 5 bases and J dropped 7 bases, with 18 bases sitting between them. The germline V gene has CDR1 SNHLY and CDR2 FYNNEI. The CDR3 nucleotides are TGTGCCAGCAGTCTCGGACAGTCGACCACTAATGAGCAGTTCTTC. Amino acids: CASSLGQSTTNEQFF. Using reference TRBV2 and TRBJ2-1 for the parts outside the CDR3, the full variable domain is EPEVTQTPSHQVTQMGQEVILRCVPISNHLYFYWYRQILGQKVEFLVSFYNNEISEKSEIFDDQFSVERPDGSNFTLKIRSTKLEDSAMYFCASSLGQSTTNEQFFGPGTRLTVL.

This chain connects TRBV15 to TRBJ2-7; D tentatively fits TRBD1 or TRBD2 (6 bases each). This CDR3 comprises 16 residues. The V gene lost 0 bases and the J gene lost 0 bases, with 12 bases spanning the gap. Germline lookup yields CDR1 LNHNV and CDR2 YYDKDF (reference sequence). CDR3 nucleotides: TGTGCCACCAGCAGAGACGGGGGACAATACTCCTACGAGCAGTACTTC. Its translation is CATSRDGGQYSYEQYF.

This chain joins TRBV25-1 and TRBJ1-2; D ambiguous. There are 12 residues in the CDR3. The germline V and J ends were trimmed by 6 bases and 4 bases, with 9 bases remaining between them. CDR1 and CDR2 (germline): MGHDK, SYGVNS. The CDR3 sequence: CASSDRPYGYTF. As DNA, the CDR3 is TGTGCCAGCAGCGACCGACCCTATGGCTACACCTTC.

The chain combines TRBV7-8 with TRBJ1-1; 8 bases match TRBD1. Trimming cost V 2 bases and J 4 bases; bases outside gene matches: 9. This CDR3 has 16 residues. Germline V CDR1 and CDR2: SGHVS, FQNEAQ. The CDR3 bases are TGTGCCAGCAGCTTATCCAGGGGGCGCTTGGGCACTGAAGCTTTCTTT. This gives the protein CASSLSRGRLGTEAFF.